The next 21 T cell receptor beta chains were all read from a single sample in a study of blood T cells in healthy people across ages. Primed by a sample-barcoded 5' primer and a J-beta primer mix, a second PCR proceeded for 7 to 11 cycles. TCRdb fed the 5' RACE reads into MiXCR, producing one record per CDR3 protein. The sample shows hundreds of thousands of distinct CDR3 sequences, about 62% of them seen only once. The specimen was blood. Every receptor here comes from a man aged 25 to 40 in good health.

The V gene is TRBV6-5, the J gene TRBJ2-5; 10 bases map to TRBD2. The J segment lost 5 bases and the V segment lost 4 bases, leaving 19 bases of the junction unmatched. From germline, CDR1 is MNHEY and CDR2 SVGAGI. The CDR3 consists of 19 residues. The CDR3, as DNA: TGTGCCAGCAGTTGCAGCATAGCGGGGGGTCTCAAGACCGGGGAGACCCAGTACTTC. Translating gives CASSCSIAGGLKTGETQYF.

This clonotype was observed at least ten times. The chain couples TRBV4-3 to TRBJ2-6; perhaps TRBD1 as D (5 bases). The V gene lost 2 bases and the J gene lost 1 base, with 12 bases spanning the gap. The CDR3 runs 17 residues. Germline lookup yields CDR1 LGHNA and CDR2 YSLEER. In DNA, the CDR3 is TGCGCCAGCAGCCAAAGGCAGGGCGTATCTGGGGCCAACGTCCTGACTTTC. It codes for CASSQRQGVSGANVLTF.

The chain employs TRBV11-2 and TRBJ2-2; D unclear. Trimming pared 5 bases from V and 4 bases from J, leaving 14 bases between. The germline CDR1 and CDR2 sequences are SGHAT and FQNNGV. The CDR3 consists of 15 residues. The CDR3 region is CASSRPDGTTGELFF. The CDR3 coding sequence is TGTGCCAGCAGCCGACCCGACGGTACCACCGGGGAGCTGTTTTTT. Together with reference TRBV11-2 and TRBJ2-2, the CDR3 gives the full variable domain: EAGVAQSPRYKIIEKRQSVAFWCNPISGHATLYWYQQILGQGPKLLIQFQNNGVVDDSQLPKDRFSAERLKGVDSTLKIQPAKLEDSAVYLCASSRPDGTTGELFFGEGSRLTVL.

The genes are TRBV4-3 and TRBJ2-1; 11 bases line up with TRBD2. Germline V gene lookup returns CDR1 LGHNA and CDR2 YSLEER. This CDR3 has 15 residues. Unmatched junction bases numbered 6, after V lost 4 bases and J lost 7 bases. The CDR3 reads CASSPGVAGGNEQFF. The CDR3 bases are TGCGCCAGCAGCCCCGGGGTAGCGGGGGGGAATGAGCAGTTCTTC.

This clonotype has a single count. The chain carries TRBV11-2 and TRBJ2-7, with TRBD2 as a possible D gene (6 bases). This CDR3 spans 9 amino acids. The V and J ends lost 10 bases and 7 bases respectively, with 8 bases between them. Germline V gene lookup returns CDR1 SGHAT and CDR2 FQNNGV. CDR3 in amino acids: CATGGEQYF. CDR3 nucleotide sequence: TGTGCCACTGGAGGGGAGCAGTACTTC.

The V and J genes are TRBV5-1 and TRBJ2-2; D might be TRBD1 (6 bases). Germline values: CDR1 SGHRS, CDR2 YFSETQ. The CDR3 length is 16 residues. The V gene lost 4 bases and the J gene lost 0 bases, with 13 bases spanning the gap. The CDR3: CASSPRAGANTGELFF. CDR3 sequence (DNA): TGCGCCAGCAGCCCCCGGGCAGGGGCGAACACCGGGGAGCTGTTTTTT.

The chain links TRBV20-1 to TRBJ2-3, with D uncertain. Germline-derived CDR1 and CDR2 are DFQATT and SNEGSKA (reference sequence). The V end was cut by 0 bases, the J end by 6 bases, with 16 bases between. The CDR3 sequence is 15 residues long. CDR3 bases: TGCAGTGCTAGAGATGTTATGGTGTCGGCGGATACGCAGTATTTT. Protein: CSARDVMVSADTQYF.

This clonotype has just a few counts. The rearrangement links TRBV4-3 to TRBJ2-3, with 10 bases aligning to TRBD2. Germline V gene sequence: CDR1 LGHNA, CDR2 YSLEER. J was trimmed by 5 bases and V by 3 bases; bases with no gene match: 8. CDR3 size: 16 residues. The CDR3 region is CASSQRASGGLDTQYF. CDR3 in DNA: TGCGCCAGCAGCCAGAGGGCTAGCGGGGGTTTAGATACGCAGTATTTT.

This chain joins TRBV20-1 and TRBJ1-5; D uncertain. Germline V lookup: CDR1 DFQATT, CDR2 SNEGSKA (reference sequence). Trimming pared 5 bases from V and 0 bases from J, leaving 8 bases between. The length of the CDR3 is 13 residues. The CDR3 region is CSARKDSNQPQHF. The CDR3 coding sequence is TGCAGTGCTCGCAAAGATAGCAATCAGCCCCAGCATTTT.

The V call is TRBV3-1, the J call TRBJ2-6; D may match TRBD1 or TRBD2 (5 bases each). The CDR3 spans 17 residues. Trimming removed 4 bases from V and 1 base from J, with 14 bases in between. The germline CDR1 and CDR2 sequences are LGHDT and YNNKEL (reference sequence). The CDR3 coding sequence is TGTGCCAGCAGCCTCGGGACGGGGATTTCTGGGGCCAACGTCCTGACTTTC. Protein: CASSLGTGISGANVLTF.

This clonotype was observed once. The V and J genes are TRBV29-1 and TRBJ2-7; either TRBD1 or TRBD2 may supply D (5 bases each). Between the trimmed V and J ends, which lost 4 bases and 4 bases, there was a span of 17 bases. This CDR3 is 14 amino acids long. CDR1 and CDR2 from the germline V gene are SQVTM and ANQGSEA. The CDR3 nucleotides are TGCAGCGTTGTCAGGGCTCCGGAGGCATACGAGCAGTACTTC. Protein sequence: CSVVRAPEAYEQYF.

V and J are TRBV6-2 or TRBV6-3 and TRBJ2-3, with a possible D match to TRBD2 (6 bases). The germline gives CDR1 MNHEY, CDR2 SVGEGT. V lost 0 bases and J 0 bases, leaving 13 bases between the germline ends. This CDR3 comprises 17 residues. The CDR3 region is CASSYSIPSGSTDTQYF. The CDR3 DNA sequence: TGTGCCAGCAGTTACTCGATACCAAGCGGGAGCACAGATACGCAGTATTTT.

This clonotype was counted only a few times. The V gene is TRBV7-6, the J gene TRBJ1-2; D unclear. The ends were cut back, 0 bases at V and 8 bases at J, with 10 bases in the middle. The CDR3 has 13 residues. Germline V CDR1 and CDR2: SGHVS, FNYEAQ. The CDR3 region is CASSLAPPGGYTF. The CDR3 DNA reads as TGTGCCAGCAGCTTAGCACCCCCCGGGGGCTACACCTTC. The entire variable domain, with the rest obtained from reference TRBV7-6 and TRBJ1-2, is as follows: GAGVSQSPRYKVTKRGQDVALRCDPISGHVSLYWYRQALGQGPEFLTYFNYEAQQDKSGLPNDRFSAERPEGSISTLTIQRTEQRDSAMYRCASSLAPPGGYTFGSGTRLTVV.

This chain connects TRBV21-1 to TRBJ1-2; the table assigns TRBD1, which was not confirmed against the DNA. TRBV21-1 is described as a pseudogene. This CDR3 has 14 amino acids. In DNA, the CDR3 is TGTGCCAGCAGCAAAAACACAGGGGGCGCTGGCTACACCTTC. Encoded protein: CASSKNTGGAGYTF.

The CDR3 is CASSLHHLRSSYEQYF. CDR3 nucleotide sequence: TGTGCCAGCAGCTTACACCACCTTAGGAGCTCCTACGAGCAGTACTTC. The genes are TRBV7-2 and TRBJ2-7; D call uncertain. The germline CDR1 and CDR2 sequences are SGHTA and FQGNSA. This CDR3 region has 16 residues. V was pared by 2 bases and J by 0 bases, with 14 bases between.

V usage is TRBV4-3 and J usage is TRBJ2-1, with D perhaps matching TRBD1 or TRBD2 (5 bases each). V lost 3 bases, J lost 7 bases, and 22 bases lay in between. CDR1 is LGHNA, CDR2 YSLEER, per germline. The CDR3 contains 17 residues. Written as DNA, the CDR3 is TGCGCCAGCAGCCACCTAACGGGGCAGGGTCTCGAAAATGAGCAGTTCTTC. Translated: CASSHLTGQGLENEQFF.

The chain joins TRBV5-1 to TRBJ2-3; tentatively, D is TRBD1 (5 bases). The CDR3 is 13 residues long. The V end lost 4 bases, the J end lost 2 bases, and 8 bases lay between the germline ends. Per germline, CDR1 SGHRS and CDR2 YFSETQ. The CDR3 nucleotides read TGCGCCAGCAGCAGGGGATTCACAGATACGCAGTATTTT. It codes for CASSRGFTDTQYF.

This chain joins TRBV18 and TRBJ2-4; D not resolved. The better agreement between TRBJ2-5 and the DNA end casts doubt on the J call. CDR3 size: 13 residues. Germline V gene sequence: CDR1 KGHSH, CDR2 LQKENI. The CDR3 nucleotides read TGTGCCAGCTCACCAAAACGACAAGAGACCCAGTACTTC. Residues: CASSPKRQETQYF.

Worth noting for this clonotype: An end of the junction differs from the germline gene, which may be a read error. The chain employs TRBV10-3 and TRBJ2-1; no definite D call. The CDR3 extends over 12 amino acids. In germline, CDR1 is ENHRY, CDR2 SYGVKD. As DNA, the CDR3 is TGTGCCGTCAGTGAATACAGAAATGAGCAGTTCTTC. Protein: CAVSEYRNEQFF.

There are a few counts of this clonotype. This chain connects TRBV6-6 to TRBJ2-7, with D possibly being TRBD1 or TRBD2 (7 bases each). There are 13 residues in the CDR3. Trimming took 3 bases from V and 4 from J, leaving 10 bases between them. Per germline, CDR1 MNHNY and CDR2 SVGAGI (reference sequence). CDR3 region: CASSYQGGYEQYF. The DNA of the CDR3 is TGTGCCAGCAGTTATCAGGGGGGGTACGAGCAGTACTTC.

This clonotype has only a few counts. This chain joins TRBV4-1 and TRBJ2-1; TRBD1 agrees at 11 bases. CDR1 and CDR2 from the germline V gene are MGHRA and YSYEKL. Trimming at V came to 3 bases and at J to 6 bases, leaving 4 bases not matched to a gene. The CDR3 covers 15 residues. CDR3: CASSQLDRGLNEQFF. DNA for the CDR3: TGCGCCAGCAGCCAGTTGGACAGGGGGCTCAATGAGCAGTTCTTC.